This TCR beta chain was recorded in a study of blood T cell repertoires in COVID-19 (dated by TCRdb to 2020 to 2022). Concerning the study at large: Samples from collaborators originated in the United States, Italy and Spain and spanned both the acute and convalescent phases of COVID-19. The samples were drawn from two sources: the first 160 participants of the ongoing ImmuneRACE study, and over 950 subjects contributed by 6 global collaborators. The sample metadata nearly always contained a de-identified subject ID, COVID-19 status, age in years and sex. The repertoires were released in a freely available public database meant as a resource for research on the immune response to SARS-CoV-2. The material from the prospective study consisted of cDNA or gDNA derived from T cells, B-cell-depleted T cells, or PBMCs. The dataset comprised deeply sampled blood TCRbeta repertoires from subjects exposed to, actively infected with, or recovered from COVID-19. Where available, HLA class I and class II types were obtained from metadata supplied by the sample provider rather than from assay-based typing.

With regard to this clone: No antigen is known for it. Within one base of it there is no much larger clone, and no base qualities were kept.

The CDR1 and CDR2 encoded by the germline V gene (reference sequence) are LNHDA and SQIVND. The CDR3 runs 15 residues from the cysteine to the phenylalanine. The only DNA kept is the CDR3, 45 bases in frame from the first base. From V the trimming removes 5 bases and from J it removes 7 bases, while the gene matches leave 10 bases of the junction unaccounted for. Each collaborating institution followed its own protocols to collect whole blood in K2EDTA tubes. For TCRbeta analysis, collaborators shipped samples in one of three forms: frozen whole blood, isolated PBMCs, or DNA extracted from either of those sample types. TCRbeta CDR3 regions were amplified from genomic DNA by means of the immunoSEQ Assay, a bias-controlled multiplex PCR. Under the source paper's analysis protocol: The number of nucleated cells in each sample was estimated from the amplification of reference gene primers within the assay. To quantify the absolute abundance of each unique TCRbeta CDR3 rearrangement, sequence reads were collapsed and filtered. For each sample, productive Simpson clonality was calculated as the square root of Simpson's diversity index across productive rearrangements. Held by TCRdb, this immuneACCESS table contains in-frame sequences only and omits some clones. Under half of the omission traces to an unresolved V gene where checked; the cause of the rest is unknown. D and trimming come from the DNA, and the V and J calls and clone size come from that table. In all, the sample holds about 220,000 clones, and around 83% of those were seen once. Of the sample, about 8.1% is held by the ten largest clones.

Results the study describes overall, beyond this receptor: How much clinical and demographic metadata was included differed by source and by participant, and the metadata was provided uncurated.

The sequence was collected from a woman between 45 and 60 years old with acute or convalescent COVID-19. Rearrangement joined TRBV19 to TRBJ2-7, with 11 bases matching TRBD2. Specimen: peripheral blood. The nucleotide sequence reads as follows: TGTGCCAGTAGTCGCACTAGCGGGAGAACGGGTGAGCAGTACTTC. The translation is CASSRTSGRTGEQYF.